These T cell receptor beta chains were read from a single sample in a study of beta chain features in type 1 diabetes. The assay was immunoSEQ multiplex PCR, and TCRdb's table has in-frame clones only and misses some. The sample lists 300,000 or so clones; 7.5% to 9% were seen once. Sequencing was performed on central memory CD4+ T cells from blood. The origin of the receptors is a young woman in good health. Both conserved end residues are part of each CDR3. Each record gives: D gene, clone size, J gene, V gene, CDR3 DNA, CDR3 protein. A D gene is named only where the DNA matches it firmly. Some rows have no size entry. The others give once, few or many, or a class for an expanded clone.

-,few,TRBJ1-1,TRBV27,TGTGCCAGCAGTTTACGGGAAAACACTGAAGCTTTCTTT,CASSLRENTEAFF
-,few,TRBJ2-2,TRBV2,TGTGCCAGCAGACTAGGAGGGAACACCGGGGAGCTGTTTTTT,CASRLGGNTGELFF
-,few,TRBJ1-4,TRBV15,TGTGCCACCAGCAGAGATGGTCGAGAAAAACTGTTTTTT,CATSRDGREKLFF
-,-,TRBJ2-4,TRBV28,TGTGCCGCTTCCCCCTGGGGCAAAGCCAAAAACATTCAGTACTTC,CAASPWGKAKNIQYF
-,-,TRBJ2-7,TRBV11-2,TGTGCCAGCAGCTTAAGTTTCGGGGGAGTCGGCGAGCAGTACTTC,CASSLSFGGVGEQYF
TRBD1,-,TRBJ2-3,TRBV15,TGTGCCACCAGCAAGGGCGGACAGGGTATAGATACGCAGTATTTT,CATSKGGQGIDTQYF
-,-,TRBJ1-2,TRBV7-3,TGTGCCAGCAGCTTAAACCCGGGAGGGGACTATGGCTACACCTTC,CASSLNPGGDYGYTF
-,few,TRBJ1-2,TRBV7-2,TGTGCCAGCAGCTTAGCTCTCGAAACCAACTATGGCTACACCTTC,CASSLALETNYGYTF
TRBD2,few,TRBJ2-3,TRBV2,TGTGCCAGCAGTGTCGGGCTAGCGGACCCCACAGATACGCAGTATTTT,CASSVGLADPTDTQYF
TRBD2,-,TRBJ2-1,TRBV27,TGTGCCAGCAGTTTTGGGTCGGGGGGGGCTAGGGAGCAGTTCTTC,CASSFGSGGAREQFF
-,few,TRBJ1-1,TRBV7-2,TGTGCCAGCAGCCTACTCGGGGGCCACACTGAAGCTTTCTTT,CASSLLGGHTEAFF
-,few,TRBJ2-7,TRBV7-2,TGTGCCAGCAGCCCAGAGCAGACAGGCGCCCTATTCTACGAGCAGTACTTC,CASSPEQTGALFYEQYF
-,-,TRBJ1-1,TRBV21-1,TGTGCCAGCAGCAAGGGGGAGGCCCTGAACACTGAAGCTTTCTTT,CASSKGEALNTEAFF
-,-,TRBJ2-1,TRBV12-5,TGTGCTAGTGCCGGGAGCTCCTACAATGAGCAGTTCTTC,CASAGSSYNEQFF
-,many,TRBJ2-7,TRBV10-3,TGTGCCATCAGTGGGGGACACAACTACGAGCAGTACTTC,CAISGGHNYEQYF
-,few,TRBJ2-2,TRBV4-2,TGTGCCAGCAGGCAGGGAGCGAACACCGGGGAGCTGTTTTTT,CASRQGANTGELFF
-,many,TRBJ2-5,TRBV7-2,TGTGCCAGCAGCTACGGACCAGAAGGGCAAGAGACCCAGTACTTC,CASSYGPEGQETQYF
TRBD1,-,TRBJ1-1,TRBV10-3,TGTGCCATCAGTGCGGACAGGGGGACCACTGAAGCTTTCTTT,CAISADRGTTEAFF
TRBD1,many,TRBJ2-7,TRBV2,TGTGCCAGCACAGCGACGGACAGGGTGAGCTCCTACGAGCAGTACTTC,CASTATDRVSSYEQYF
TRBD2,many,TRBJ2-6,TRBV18,TGTGCCAGCTCCAGCGGGCTAGCGGGAGTGGATGGGGCCAACGTCCTGACTTTC,CASSSGLAGVDGANVLTF
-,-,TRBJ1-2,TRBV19,TGTGCCAGCATTCCAACAGGATTCCCCGAAAATGGCTACACCTTC,CASIPTGFPENGYTF
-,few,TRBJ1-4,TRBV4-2,TGTGCCAGCAGCCAAGCAACGGCCGAAAAACTGTTTTTT,CASSQATAEKLFF
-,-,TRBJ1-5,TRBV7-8,TGTGCCAGCAGCTTAGCGGAAGGGGGGTATCAGCCCCAGCATTTT,CASSLAEGGYQPQHF
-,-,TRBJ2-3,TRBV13,TGTGCCAGCAGCTTAGCCTCCGGATCGGGACACTTGACCCCCCACACAGATACGCAGTATTTT,CASSLASGSGHLTPHTDTQYF
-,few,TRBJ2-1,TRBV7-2,TGTGCCAGCAGCCCGGACACGGGGGCAGTGAACAATGAGCAGTTCTTC,CASSPDTGAVNNEQFF
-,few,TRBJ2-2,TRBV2,TGTGCCAGCAAGGAGGGCACCGGGGAGCTGTTTTTT,CASKEGTGELFF
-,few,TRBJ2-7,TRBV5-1,TGCGCCAGCAACTCGGGAGGGGGCACCTACGAGCAGTACTTC,CASNSGGGTYEQYF
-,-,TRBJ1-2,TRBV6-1,TGTGCCAGCACCCAAGCGGAGTATGGCTACACCTTC,CASTQAEYGYTF
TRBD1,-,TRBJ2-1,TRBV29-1,TGCAGCGTAGAGAGACAGGGAGCTATGAATGAGCAGTTCTTC,CSVERQGAMNEQFF
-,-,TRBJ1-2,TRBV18,TGTGCCAGCTCACCACCGGGGAGCTATGGCTACACCTTC,CASSPPGSYGYTF
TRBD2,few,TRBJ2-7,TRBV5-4,TGTGCCAGCAGCTTGCTTGCGGGAGGAGGCGAGCAGTACTTC,CASSLLAGGGEQYF
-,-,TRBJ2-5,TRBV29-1,TGCAGCGTTGAAGGGCATATTAAAGAGACCCAGTACTTC,CSVEGHIKETQYF
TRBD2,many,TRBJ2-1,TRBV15,TGTGCCACCAGCAGAGGCCTACTAGCGGGAGTGGGGAATGAGCAGTTCTTC,CATSRGLLAGVGNEQFF
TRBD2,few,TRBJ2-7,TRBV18,TGTGCCAGCTCACTGACTAGCGGGAGTGGGAACGAGCAGTACTTC,CASSLTSGSGNEQYF
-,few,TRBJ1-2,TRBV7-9,TGTGCCAGCAGCCCCAGGGTTAACTATGGCTACACCTTC,CASSPRVNYGYTF
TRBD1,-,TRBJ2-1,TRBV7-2,TGTGCCAGCAGCTCCCGGGACAGGTACAATGAGCAGTTCTTC,CASSSRDRYNEQFF
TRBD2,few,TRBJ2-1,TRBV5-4,TGTGCCAGCAGCCCAAGACTAGCGGGAGGCCCCTACAATGAGCAGTTCTTC,CASSPRLAGGPYNEQFF
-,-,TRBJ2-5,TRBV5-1,TGCGCCAGCAGACCCCAGGTTAGGGGGGGTGAAGAGACCCAGTACTTC,CASRPQVRGGEETQYF
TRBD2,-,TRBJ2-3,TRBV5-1,TGCGCCAGCAGCTATTTGAGACTAGCGGGAGCGGATAAGAACACAGATACGCAGTATTTT,CASSYLRLAGADKNTDTQYF
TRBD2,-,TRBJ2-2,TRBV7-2,TGTGCCAGCAGCGCAGCGGGGGCGATCACCGGGGAGCTGTTTTTT,CASSAAGAITGELFF
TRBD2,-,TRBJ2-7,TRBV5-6,TGTGCCAGCAGCTGGGAGGTAGCGGGGTTCTTAAGGGAGCAGTACTTC,CASSWEVAGFLREQYF
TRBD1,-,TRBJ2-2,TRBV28,TGTGCCAGCAGCCCAAACCCGGGACAGGGGGCGATCACCGGGGAGCTGTTTTTT,CASSPNPGQGAITGELFF
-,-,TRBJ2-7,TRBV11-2,TGTGCCAGCAGCTTCGGCCACGAGCAGTACTTC,CASSFGHEQYF
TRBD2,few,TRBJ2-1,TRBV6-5,TGTGCCAGCAGTTATTCGGGGACTAGGAACAATGAGCAGTTCTTC,CASSYSGTRNNEQFF
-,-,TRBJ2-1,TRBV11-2,TGTGCCAGCAGCTATGGGATGGAAGGATATGAGCAGTTCTTC,CASSYGMEGYEQFF
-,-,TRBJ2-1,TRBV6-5,TGTGCCAGCAGTTACTCGTCGGCAGGGGAGGGTGGTGAGCAGTTCTTC,CASSYSSAGEGGEQFF
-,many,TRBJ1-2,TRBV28,TGTGCCAGCAGTTTCTTATCCTATGGCTACACCTTC,CASSFLSYGYTF
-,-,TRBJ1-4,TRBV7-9,TGTGCCAGCAGCTTACCAGGGCGTGAAAAACTGTTTTTT,CASSLPGREKLFF
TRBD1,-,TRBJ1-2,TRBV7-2,TGTGCCAGCAGCCGAAACGGACAGGGCGACTATGGCTACACCTTC,CASSRNGQGDYGYTF
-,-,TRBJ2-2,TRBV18,TGTGCCAGCTCACCGGACAGCGGCCGGGAGCTGTTTTTT,CASSPDSGRELFF
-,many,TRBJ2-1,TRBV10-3,TGTGCCATCAGTGTAGGAGGCAGGGAATACAATGAGCAGTTCTTC,CAISVGGREYNEQFF
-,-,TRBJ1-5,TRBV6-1,TGTGCCACCAAAAGGCAATATAGCAATCAGCCCCAGCATTTT,CATKRQYSNQPQHF
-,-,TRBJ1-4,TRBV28,TGTGCCAGCAGTTTATTAAATGAAAAACTGTTTTTT,CASSLLNEKLFF
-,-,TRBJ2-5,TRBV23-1,TGCGCCAGCAGTCAATCTGATAGGGAGGAAGAGACCCAGTACTTC,CASSQSDREEETQYF